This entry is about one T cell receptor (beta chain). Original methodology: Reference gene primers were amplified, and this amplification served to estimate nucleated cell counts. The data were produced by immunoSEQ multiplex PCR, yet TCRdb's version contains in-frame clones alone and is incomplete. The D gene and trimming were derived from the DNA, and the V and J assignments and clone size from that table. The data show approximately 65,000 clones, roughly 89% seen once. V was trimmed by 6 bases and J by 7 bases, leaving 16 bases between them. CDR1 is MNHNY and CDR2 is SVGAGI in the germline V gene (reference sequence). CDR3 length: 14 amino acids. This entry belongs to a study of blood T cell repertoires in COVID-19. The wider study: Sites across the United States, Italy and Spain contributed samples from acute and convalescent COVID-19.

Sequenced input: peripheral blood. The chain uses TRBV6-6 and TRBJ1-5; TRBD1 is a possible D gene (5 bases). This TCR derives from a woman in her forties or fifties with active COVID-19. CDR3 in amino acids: CASSPGGGEQPQHF. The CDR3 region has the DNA TGTGCCAGCAGCCCGGGGGGGGGAGAACAGCCCCAGCATTTT.